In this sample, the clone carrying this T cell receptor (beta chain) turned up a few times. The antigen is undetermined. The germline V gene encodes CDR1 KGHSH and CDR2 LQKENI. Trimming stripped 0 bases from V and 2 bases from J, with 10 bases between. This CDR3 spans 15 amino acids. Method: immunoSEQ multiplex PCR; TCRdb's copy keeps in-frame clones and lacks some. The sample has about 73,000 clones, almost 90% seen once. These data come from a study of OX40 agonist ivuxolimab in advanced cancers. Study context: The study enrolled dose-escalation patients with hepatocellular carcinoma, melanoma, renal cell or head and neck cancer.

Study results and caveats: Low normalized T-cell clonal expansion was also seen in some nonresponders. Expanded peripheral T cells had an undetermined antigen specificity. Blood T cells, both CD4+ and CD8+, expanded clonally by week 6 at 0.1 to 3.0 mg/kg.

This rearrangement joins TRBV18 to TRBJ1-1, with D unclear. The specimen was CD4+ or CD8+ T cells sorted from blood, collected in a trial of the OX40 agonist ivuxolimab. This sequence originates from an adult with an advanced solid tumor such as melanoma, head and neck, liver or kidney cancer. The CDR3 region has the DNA TGTGCCAGCTCACCACCGGCAGCCCTAAACACTGAAGCTTTCTTT. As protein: CASSPPAALNTEAFF.